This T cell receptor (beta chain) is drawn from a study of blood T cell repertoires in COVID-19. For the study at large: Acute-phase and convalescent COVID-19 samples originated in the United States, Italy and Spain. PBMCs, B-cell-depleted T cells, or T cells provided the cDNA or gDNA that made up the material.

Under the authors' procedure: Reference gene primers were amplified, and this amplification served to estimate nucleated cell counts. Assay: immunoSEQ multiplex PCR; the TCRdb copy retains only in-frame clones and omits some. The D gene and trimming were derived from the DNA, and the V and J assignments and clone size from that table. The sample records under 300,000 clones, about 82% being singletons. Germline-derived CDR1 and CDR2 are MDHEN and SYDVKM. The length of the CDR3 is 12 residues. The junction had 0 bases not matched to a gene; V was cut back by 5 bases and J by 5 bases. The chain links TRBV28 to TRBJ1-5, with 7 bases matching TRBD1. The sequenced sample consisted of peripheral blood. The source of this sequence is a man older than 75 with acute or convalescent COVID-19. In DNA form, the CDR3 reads TGTGCCAGCAGTACAGGGGATCAGCCCCAGCATTTT. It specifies CASSTGDQPQHF.